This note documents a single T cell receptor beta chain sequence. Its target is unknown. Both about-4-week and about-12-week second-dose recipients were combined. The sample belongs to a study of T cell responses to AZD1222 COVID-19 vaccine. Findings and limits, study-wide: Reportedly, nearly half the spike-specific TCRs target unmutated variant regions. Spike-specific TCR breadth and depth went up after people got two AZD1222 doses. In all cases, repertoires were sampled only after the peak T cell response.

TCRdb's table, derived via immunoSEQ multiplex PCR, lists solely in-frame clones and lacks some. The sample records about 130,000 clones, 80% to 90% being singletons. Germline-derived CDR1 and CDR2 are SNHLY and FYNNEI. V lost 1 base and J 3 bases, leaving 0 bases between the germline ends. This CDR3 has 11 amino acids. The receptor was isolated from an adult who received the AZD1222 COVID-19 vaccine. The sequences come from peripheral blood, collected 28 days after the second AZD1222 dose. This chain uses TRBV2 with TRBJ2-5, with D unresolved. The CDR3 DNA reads TGTGCCAGCAGTGAAGAAGAGACCCAGTACTTC. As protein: CASSEEETQYF.